Included here is one T cell receptor beta chain sequence, with context. Its specificity is not known. Germline-derived CDR1 and CDR2 are MNHEY and SVGAGI. V dropped 0 bases and J dropped 2; count of bases not matched to a gene: 5. The CDR3 length is 16 residues. The data were taken from a study of cytomegalovirus exposure and HLA in healthy donors. The PCR had 60 Vbeta and 13 Jbeta primers. The protocol was immunoSEQ multiplex PCR, while the TCRdb copy is restricted to in-frame clones and leaves out a portion. The sample records 85,000 to 100,000 clones, about four fifths being singletons. Study-level results: Cytomegalovirus-associated TCR beta chains were listed, numbering some 170. Presence/absence analyses treated sequencing depth as roughly uniform across donors. HLA restriction was apparent for most CMV-associated TCR beta chains in a later analysis. Accurate prediction of HLA-A and HLA-B alleles (for most subjects) was reportedly achieved from TCR beta sequences.

The sample comprised PBMCs. The receptor comes from a human donor in good health. This chain links TRBV6-5 with TRBJ2-3; 7 bases are shared with TRBD2. CDR3 DNA sequence: TGTGCCAGCAGTTACTCAGGGAGGGCCTACACAGATACGCAGTATTTT. Amino acids: CASSYSGRAYTDTQYF.